This paragraph reports one TCR beta chain. The sample is drawn from a study of T cell clones after liver transplantation. As for the study in general: HCV positivity affected three of eight recipients; the rest lacked autoimmune or viral indications.

Clones were sequenced by immunoSEQ multiplex PCR, and TCRdb holds only the in-frame ones, with some missing. The table includes about 15,000 clones, less than 85% detected once. The V gene's germline CDR1 is SGDLS and CDR2 YYNGEE. The CDR3 is made up of 17 amino acids. The source is a human patient who received a liver transplant. Some T cells may originate from the graft donor. The sample here was CD8+ T cells from blood, taken around 44 months after liver transplant. J is TRBJ2-5 and V is TRBV9, with D possibly being TRBD1 (6 bases). Matching the DNA end better, TRBJ2-7 makes the J call doubtful. CDR3 bases: TGTGCCAGCAGCGTAGCTCTAGGACAGCCAAAAGCCTACGAGCAGTACTTC. Translation gives CASSVALGQPKAYEQYF.